The 4 T cell receptor beta chains below all came from one sample that was sequenced in a study of cytomegalovirus exposure and HLA in healthy donors. Method: immunoSEQ multiplex PCR; TCRdb's copy keeps in-frame clones and lacks some. This sample has 100,000 to 120,000 clones, with about nine tenths found just once. Sequences were obtained from PBMCs. The receptors were sampled from a woman between 18 and 29 years old in good health and CMV-seronegative.

The J gene is TRBJ1-2, the V gene TRBV28, with 10 bases identical to TRBD1. Germline lookup yields CDR1 MDHEN and CDR2 SYDVKM. The CDR3 is 15 amino acids. Trimming at V came to 7 bases and at J to 4 bases, leaving 9 bases not matched to a gene. This CDR3 reads CASTWRDRGIYGYTF. The CDR3 nucleotides are TGTGCCAGCACATGGCGGGACAGGGGTATCTATGGCTACACCTTC.

The CDR3: CASSSEGGGPNEQFF. CDR3 in DNA: TGTGCCAGCAGCTCCGAGGGCGGGGGGCCCAATGAGCAGTTCTTC. The rearrangement links TRBV4-2 to TRBJ2-1; 8 nucleotides match TRBD2. CDR3 length: 15 amino acids. Per germline, CDR1 LGHNA and CDR2 YNFKEQ. The V gene end was trimmed by 5 bases and the J gene end by 6 bases; junction bases not matched to a gene: 9.

The chain carries TRBV29-1 and TRBJ2-3; tentative D call: TRBD2 (5 bases). Germline values: CDR1 SQVTM, CDR2 ANQGSEA. The CDR3 contains 10 residues. V was clipped by 3 bases and J by 10 bases, with 8 bases between them. CDR3 nucleotides: TGCAGCGTTGATGGGAGTCCGCAGTATTTT. Translating gives CSVDGSPQYF.

The genes are TRBV14 and TRBJ2-7; perhaps TRBD2 as D (5 bases). The CDR3 is made up of 15 amino acids. V was cut by 4 bases and J by 2 bases, with 15 bases left in between. CDR1 is SGHDN, CDR2 FVKESK, per germline. The CDR3 DNA is TGTGCCAGCAGCCTTAGGAGGTTACCTACCTACGAGCAGTACTTC. Its translation is CASSLRRLPTYEQYF.